One and the same sample provided the 27 T cell receptor beta chains below, sequenced in a study of OX40 agonist ivuxolimab in advanced cancers. The data were produced by immunoSEQ multiplex PCR, yet TCRdb's version contains in-frame clones alone and is incomplete. The data hold about 75,000 clones, with about 88% observed a single time. Sequenced here: CD4+ or CD8+ T cells sorted from blood, sampled in a trial of the OX40 agonist ivuxolimab. These receptors were collected from an adult with an advanced solid tumor such as melanoma, head and neck, liver or kidney cancer.

For this clone: The same CDR3 can be traced to other DNA sequences in this sample. The rearrangement links TRBV15 to TRBJ2-7, with 10 bases lining up with TRBD2. The V gene end was trimmed by 3 bases and the J gene end by 2 bases; junction bases not matched to a gene: 7. This CDR3 has 16 residues. Germline values: CDR1 LNHNV, CDR2 YYDKDF (reference sequence). The CDR3 bases are TGTGCCACCAGCAGTGGATTAGCGGGAGGCCCCTACGAGCAGTACTTC. Protein: CATSSGLAGGPYEQYF. Drawing the rest from reference TRBV15 and TRBJ2-7, the complete variable domain is DAMVIQNPRYQVTQFGKPVTLSCSQTLNHNVMYWYQQKSSQAPKLLFHYYDKDFNNEADTPDNFQSRRPNTSFCFLDIRSPGLGDTAMYLCATSSGLAGGPYEQYFGPGTRLTVT.

The chain has TRBV25-1 and TRBJ2-5; no definite D call. This CDR3 contains 13 residues. Trimming removed 1 base at V and 5 bases at J, with 8 bases between. Per germline, CDR1 MGHDK and CDR2 SYGVNS. The CDR3 here is CASSELGAETQYF. The CDR3 nucleotides are TGTGCCAGCAGTGAATTGGGTGCGGAGACCCAGTACTTC. Based on the CDR3 plus reference TRBV25-1 and TRBJ2-5, the full variable domain is EADIYQTPRYLVIGTGKKITLECSQTMGHDKMYWYQQDPGMELHLIHYSYGVNSTEKGDLSSESTVSRIRTEHFPLTLESARPSHTSQYLCASSELGAETQYFGPGTRLLVL.

The chain couples TRBV5-1 to TRBJ1-3; tentative D call: TRBD1 (5 bases). The V end was cut by 1 base, the J end by 4 bases, with 15 bases between. Germline V gene data show CDR1 as SGHRS and CDR2 as YFSETQ. The CDR3 extends over 16 amino acids. The CDR3 loop reads CASSLLGPTAGNTIYF. The CDR3 DNA sequence: TGCGCCAGCAGCTTGCTGGGACCCACTGCGGGAAACACCATATATTTT.

The V call is TRBV19, the J call TRBJ1-4, with a tentative D call TRBD1 (5 bases). This CDR3 spans 13 amino acids. The germline V gene has CDR1 LNHDA and CDR2 SQIVND (reference sequence). Deletions cut 5 bases from V and 7 bases from J, with 11 bases between. The CDR3 sequence: CASSAGRGEKLFF. CDR3 DNA sequence: TGTGCCAGTAGTGCCGGGAGGGGTGAAAAACTGTTTTTT.

The genes are TRBV7-2 and TRBJ1-3, with 7 nucleotides matching TRBD1. Germline V CDR1 and CDR2: SGHTA, FQGNSA. The trim removed 5 bases at V and 1 base at J, leaving 14 bases unmatched. CDR3 length: 18 residues. The CDR3 bases are TGTGCCAGCAGCCCAAGACAGGGTCACTTCTTATCTGGAAACACCATATATTTT. Its translation: CASSPRQGHFLSGNTIYF.

J is TRBJ2-2 and V is TRBV27; a possible D gene is TRBD1 (6 bases). There are 15 residues in the CDR3. The germline gives CDR1 MNHEY, CDR2 SMNVEV (reference sequence). V lost 5 bases and J lost 6, with 16 bases in between. The DNA of the CDR3 is TGTGCCAGCAGTCCGGACAGATCAGGGTCCGGGGAGCTGTTTTTT. It specifies CASSPDRSGSGELFF.

The V and J genes are TRBV18 and TRBJ2-7; no definite D call. Trimming took off 3 bases at V and 0 bases at J, with 6 bases between the two ends. The CDR3 loop spans 13 amino acids. Germline assignment: CDR1 KGHSH and CDR2 LQKENI. CDR3 DNA: TGTGCCAGCTCACCGTCGAGCTCCTACGAGCAGTACTTC. Translated, it gives CASSPSSSYEQYF.

The chain couples TRBV11-3 to TRBJ2-3; D is unresolved. With 5 bases removed from V and 1 base from J, the gap between germline ends came to 10 bases. This CDR3 has 14 residues. Per germline, CDR1 SGHNT and CDR2 YENEEA. The CDR3 DNA is TGTGCCAGCAGCCTAAGTCCGGGCACAGATACGCAGTATTTT. It is translated as CASSLSPGTDTQYF. Together with reference TRBV11-3 and TRBJ2-3, the CDR3 gives the full variable domain: EAGVVQSPRYKIIEKKQPVAFWCNPISGHNTLYWYLQNLGQGPELLIRYENEEAVDDSQLPKDRFSAERLKGVDSTLKIQPAELGDSAVYLCASSLSPGTDTQYFGPGTRLTVL.

The chain uses TRBV7-2 and TRBJ2-2; the match to TRBD2 covers 12 bases. The germline CDR1 and CDR2 sequences are SGHTA and FQGNSA. After removal of 6 bases from V and 5 bases from J, the junction contained 4 bases not matched to a gene. This CDR3 spans 15 amino acids. CDR3 DNA sequence: TGTGCCAGCAGGAGACTAGCGGGAGAAACCGGGGAGCTGTTTTTT. It codes for CASRRLAGETGELFF.

The V gene is TRBV6-1, the J gene TRBJ1-5; 9 bases align to TRBD1. V lost 8 bases and J lost 6; bases outside the gene matches: 5. The CDR3 is 13 amino acids. CDR1 MNHNS and CDR2 SASEGT come from the germline V gene. For the CDR3, the DNA is TGTGCCAGCGGGGGACAGGGCGCTCAGCCCCAGCATTTT. Its protein product is CASGGQGAQPQHF.

This chain joins TRBV2 and TRBJ2-5, with 9 nucleotides matching TRBD2. V lost 5 bases, J lost 4 bases, and 5 bases stayed unmatched. CDR1 SNHLY and CDR2 FYNNEI come from the germline V gene. The CDR3 extends over 14 amino acids. In nucleotides, the CDR3 is TGTGCCAGCAGTAGAGCGGGAGGTATAGAGACCCAGTACTTC. Translation: CASSRAGGIETQYF.

The chain joins TRBV4-2 to TRBJ2-1; TRBD2 matches at 11 bases. V shed 2 bases, J shed 6 bases, and the junction held 3 bases outside the gene matches. Looked up from germline, CDR1 is LGHNA and CDR2 is YNFKEQ. This CDR3 is built from 15 residues. CDR3 protein: CASSQRLAGGNEQFF. For the CDR3, the DNA is TGTGCCAGCAGCCAACGGCTAGCGGGAGGCAATGAGCAGTTCTTC.

The chain joins TRBV7-2 to TRBJ2-7, with D possibly matching TRBD2 (6 bases). The ends were cut back, 7 bases at V and 0 bases at J, with 16 bases in the middle. The germline gives CDR1 SGHTA, CDR2 FQGNSA. The CDR3 is 15 amino acids. CDR3 coding DNA: TGTGCCAGCACTGGCTCTAGCGCGGGCTCCTACGAGCAGTACTTC. Encoded protein: CASTGSSAGSYEQYF.

CDR3 DNA: TGTGCCAGCAGCTTGCACGGTGTTGATACGCAGTATTTT. It yields the protein CASSLHGVDTQYF. The chain employs TRBV7-9 and TRBJ2-3; no definite D call. The CDR3 length is 13 residues. Between the trimmed V and J ends, which lost 3 bases and 6 bases, there was a span of 10 bases. Germline CDR1 is SEHNR and CDR2 is FQNEAQ (reference sequence).

The chain is built from TRBV2 and TRBJ1-5; TRBD1 might be the D (5 bases). The CDR3 is 14 amino acids. V lost 1 base and J lost 7, with 11 bases in between. Per germline, CDR1 SNHLY and CDR2 FYNNEI. The CDR3 here is CASSEGGFYQPQHF. For the CDR3, the DNA is TGTGCCAGCAGTGAAGGGGGGTTCTACCAGCCCCAGCATTTT.

CDR3 nucleotides: TGTGCCAGCAGTTCCCTCGGCAGGGGGCTGCATCAGCCCCAGCATTTT. Protein: CASSSLGRGLHQPQHF. The J gene is TRBJ1-5, the V gene TRBV28, with 8 bases that match TRBD1. The germline gives CDR1 MDHEN, CDR2 SYDVKM. The length of the CDR3 is 16 residues. V lost 4 bases and J lost 5; bases outside the gene matches: 10.

The chain couples TRBV5-1 to TRBJ2-7, with D possibly TRBD2 on 6 matching bases. V was trimmed by 4 bases and J by 7 bases, leaving 9 bases between them. CDR3 length: 11 amino acids. Germline loops: CDR1 SGHRS, CDR2 YFSETQ. The CDR3 DNA sequence: TGCGCCAGCAGCGGGGGACTTGAGCAGTACTTC. The encoded protein is CASSGGLEQYF. Full variable domain (outside the CDR3, taken from reference TRBV5-1 and TRBJ2-7): KAGVTQTPRYLIKTRGQQVTLSCSPISGHRSVSWYQQTPGQGLQFLFEYFSETQRNKGNFPGRFSGRQFSNSRSEMNVSTLELGDSALYLCASSGGLEQYFGPGTRLTVT.

The chain recombines TRBV6-5 with TRBJ1-1; TRBD1 matches 7 bases. Germline loops: CDR1 MNHEY, CDR2 SVGAGI. With 8 bases clipped from V and 5 bases from J, the junction kept 11 bases outside the gene matches. This CDR3 is built from 14 residues. CDR3 DNA: TGTGCCAGCGGTGAACAGGGGAGGGATACTGAAGCTTTCTTT. Protein sequence: CASGEQGRDTEAFF.

This chain uses TRBV6-1 with TRBJ2-7; D uncertain. The CDR3 totals 11 residues. The ends were cut back, 2 bases at V and 6 bases at J, with 5 bases in the middle. Germline values: CDR1 MNHNS, CDR2 SASEGT. CDR3 nucleotide sequence: TGTGCCAGCAGTGAATTCCGCGAGCAGTACTTC. Protein sequence: CASSEFREQYF.

This CDR3 is CASATSGTYNEQFF. The CDR3 DNA follows: TGTGCCAGTGCAACTAGCGGGACTTACAATGAGCAGTTCTTC. V gene TRBV19 combines with J gene TRBJ2-1; 10 positions agree with TRBD2. Germline V lookup: CDR1 LNHDA, CDR2 SQIVND (reference sequence). The CDR3 is made up of 14 amino acids. The V gene end was trimmed by 8 bases and the J gene end by 4 bases; junction bases not matched to a gene: 5. Full variable domain (remainder filled in from reference TRBV19 and TRBJ2-1): DGGITQSPKYLFRKEGQNVTLSCEQNLNHDAMYWYRQDPGQGLRLIYYSQIVNDFQKGDIAEGYSVSREKKESFPLTVTSAQKNPTAFYLCASATSGTYNEQFFGPGTRLTVL.

The chain recombines TRBV28 with TRBJ1-3, with D possibly TRBD1 on 5 matching bases. CDR3 size: 14 residues. The ends were cut back, 7 bases at V and 4 bases at J, with 14 bases in the middle. CDR1 MDHEN and CDR2 SYDVKM come from the germline V gene. The CDR3 DNA reads as TGTGCCAGCACTCCCGGGACCCCGGGAAACACCATATATTTT. Translation gives CASTPGTPGNTIYF.

The chain uses TRBV11-3 and TRBJ2-3; maybe TRBD1 (5 bases). The V gene lost 2 bases and the J gene lost 2 bases, with 14 bases spanning the gap. CDR1 and CDR2 from the germline V gene are SGHNT and YENEEA. The CDR3 length is 16 residues. The CDR3: CASSLISDTTTDTQYF. The CDR3 coding sequence is TGTGCCAGCAGCTTAATCTCGGACACCACCACAGATACGCAGTATTTT. Filled out from reference TRBV11-3 and TRBJ2-3, the complete variable domain reads EAGVVQSPRYKIIEKKQPVAFWCNPISGHNTLYWYLQNLGQGPELLIRYENEEAVDDSQLPKDRFSAERLKGVDSTLKIQPAELGDSAVYLCASSLISDTTTDTQYFGPGTRLTVL.

This clone was found a few times. The sample contains more than one DNA sequence encoding this CDR3. The chain joins TRBV6-1 to TRBJ2-7, with a possible D match to TRBD1 (5 bases). Germline-derived CDR1 and CDR2 are MNHNS and SASEGT. This CDR3 is built from 14 residues. Trimming pared 4 bases from V and 0 bases from J, leaving 10 bases between. CDR3 coding DNA: TGTGCCAGCAGTGCCGGACATCCCTCCTACGAGCAGTACTTC. Its translation is CASSAGHPSYEQYF.

This chain joins TRBV6-5 and TRBJ1-2, with a weak D call TRBD1 (5 bases). The V end lost 5 bases, the J end lost 2 bases, and 15 bases lay between the germline ends. This CDR3 has 15 residues. Germline CDR1 and CDR2: MNHEY and SVGAGI. The CDR3 DNA reads as TGTGCCAGCAGTCCCGGGACTATGTTAAACTATGGCTACACCTTC. Its protein product is CASSPGTMLNYGYTF.

Here the CDR3 DNA reads TGCGCCAGCAGCTTGGCCCTACTGACGGGGAACACTGAAGCTTTCTTT. It codes for CASSLALLTGNTEAFF. This sequence joins TRBV5-1 and TRBJ1-1; D not resolved. Trimming removed 0 bases at V and 1 base at J, with 13 bases between. CDR3 length equals 16 residues. Germline V CDR1 and CDR2: SGHRS, YFSETQ.

The gene calls are TRBV5-1 and TRBJ2-7, with unresolved D. The germline gives CDR1 SGHRS, CDR2 YFSETQ. The CDR3 extends over 15 amino acids. Trimming cost V 6 bases and J 0 bases, with 16 bases left between them. CDR3 DNA sequence: TGCGCCAGCACCATGGCTTTGGGAAGCTCCTACGAGCAGTACTTC. This encodes CASTMALGSSYEQYF.

The gene calls are TRBV2 and TRBJ2-1; unclear D gene. V dropped 0 bases and J dropped 9 bases, with 6 bases sitting between them. Germline values: CDR1 SNHLY, CDR2 FYNNEI. The CDR3 is made up of 12 amino acids. The CDR3 loop reads CASSEASAEQFF. The CDR3 coding sequence is TGTGCCAGCAGTGAAGCCTCGGCTGAGCAGTTCTTC. The full variable domain, its missing parts supplied by reference TRBV2 and TRBJ2-1, is EPEVTQTPSHQVTQMGQEVILRCVPISNHLYFYWYRQILGQKVEFLVSFYNNEISEKSEIFDDQFSVERPDGSNFTLKIRSTKLEDSAMYFCASSEASAEQFFGPGTRLTVL.